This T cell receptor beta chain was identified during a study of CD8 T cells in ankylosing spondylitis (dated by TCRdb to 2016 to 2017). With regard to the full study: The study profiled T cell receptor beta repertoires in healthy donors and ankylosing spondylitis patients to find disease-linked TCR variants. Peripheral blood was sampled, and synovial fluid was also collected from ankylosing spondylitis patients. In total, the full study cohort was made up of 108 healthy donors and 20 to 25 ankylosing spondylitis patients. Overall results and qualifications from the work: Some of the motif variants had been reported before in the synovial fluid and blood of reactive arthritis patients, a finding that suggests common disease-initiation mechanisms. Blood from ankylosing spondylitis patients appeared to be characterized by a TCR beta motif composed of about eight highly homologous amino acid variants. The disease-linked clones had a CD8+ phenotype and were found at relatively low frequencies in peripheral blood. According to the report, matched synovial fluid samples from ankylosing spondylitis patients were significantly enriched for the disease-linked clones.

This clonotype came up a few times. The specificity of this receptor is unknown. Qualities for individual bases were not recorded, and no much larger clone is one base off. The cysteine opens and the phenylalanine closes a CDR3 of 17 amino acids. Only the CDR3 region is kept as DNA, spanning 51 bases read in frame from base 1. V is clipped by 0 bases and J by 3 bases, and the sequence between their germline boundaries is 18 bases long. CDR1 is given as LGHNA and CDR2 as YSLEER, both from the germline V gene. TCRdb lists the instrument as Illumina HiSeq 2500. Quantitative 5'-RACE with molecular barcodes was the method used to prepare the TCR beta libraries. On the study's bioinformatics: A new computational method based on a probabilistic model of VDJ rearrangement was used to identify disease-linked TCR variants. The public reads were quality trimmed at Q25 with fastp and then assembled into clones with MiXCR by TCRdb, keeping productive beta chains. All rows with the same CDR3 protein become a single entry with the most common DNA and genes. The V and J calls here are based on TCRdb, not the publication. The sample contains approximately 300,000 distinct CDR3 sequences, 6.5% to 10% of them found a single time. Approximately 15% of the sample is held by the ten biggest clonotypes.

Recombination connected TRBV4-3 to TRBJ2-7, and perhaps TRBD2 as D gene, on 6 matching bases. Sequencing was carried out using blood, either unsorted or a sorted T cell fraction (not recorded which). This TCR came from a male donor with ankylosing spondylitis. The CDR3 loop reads CASSQDWGDSEVYEQYF. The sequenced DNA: TGCGCCAGCAGCCAAGATTGGGGGGACTCTGAGGTCTACGAGCAGTACTTC.